The 20 T cell receptor beta chains presented below share a single source sample, sequenced in a study of T-cell memory formation after mild COVID-19. TCRdb reprocessed the 5' RACE reads with MiXCR, giving one entry per CDR3 protein. Altogether 150,000 to 200,000 distinct CDR3 sequences are present, about 9.9% being singletons, with the ten largest covering approximately 4%. Material: PBMCs or a T cell subset sorted from them (not recorded which). The source is a man between 18 and 35 years old who had mild COVID-19 (a few samples of this study predate the infection). Cell type and time point are not known.

A few counts support this clonotype. This chain uses TRBV29-1 with TRBJ1-1, with 7 bases that match TRBD1. CDR1 and CDR2 from the germline V gene are SQVTM and ANQGSEA. J was trimmed by 10 bases and V by 8 bases; bases with no gene match: 13. The length of the CDR3 is 12 residues. In nucleotides, the CDR3 is TGCAGCCTCGGGACAGTGGGTTTGGGAGCTTTCTTT. This gives the protein CSLGTVGLGAFF.

This clonotype was seen many times. CDR3 DNA: TGTGCCAGCGGAGGTCCCAGCTACGAGCAGTACGTC. Protein: CASGGPSYEQYV. The chain uses TRBV2 and TRBJ2-7; TRBD2 is a possible D gene (5 bases). The CDR3 contains 12 residues. V lost 8 bases and J 3 bases, leaving 11 bases between the germline ends. Germline loops: CDR1 SNHLY, CDR2 FYNNEI.

This clonotype was seen a few times. This chain uses TRBV7-9 with TRBJ2-5; 7 bases match TRBD2. This CDR3 spans 15 amino acids. From germline, CDR1 is SEHNR and CDR2 FQNEAQ (reference sequence). V lost 5 bases and J lost 5; bases outside the gene matches: 11. The CDR3 loop is CASSPGRNLRETQYF. In DNA form, the CDR3 reads TGTGCCAGCAGCCCCGGGAGGAACCTTAGGGAGACCCAGTACTTC.

The chain combines TRBV7-2 with TRBJ1-1; 9 bases are a match to TRBD1. V trimming: 5 bases; J trimming: 7 bases; junction bases outside the gene matches: 8. The CDR3 is 14 amino acids. Germline loops: CDR1 SGHTA, CDR2 FQGNSA. The CDR3 here is CASSPQGAHGEAFF. The CDR3, as DNA: TGTGCCAGCAGCCCACAGGGGGCGCATGGTGAAGCTTTCTTT.

The V gene is TRBV6-1, the J gene TRBJ1-4; the match to TRBD1 covers 10 bases. This CDR3 has 16 residues. V was pared by 6 bases and J by 7 bases, with 11 bases of the junction left unmatched. CDR1 is MNHNS, CDR2 SASEGT, per germline. The CDR3 coding sequence is TGTGCCAGCAGGCGGACAGGGGGAGGCCTGGGTGAAAAACTGTTTTTT. It encodes CASRRTGGGLGEKLFF.

A single count supports this clonotype. This chain uses TRBV9 with TRBJ1-6, with D perhaps matching TRBD1 (5 bases). This CDR3 region has 16 residues. Between the trimmed V and J ends, which lost 3 bases and 4 bases, there was a span of 14 bases. Germline loops: CDR1 SGDLS, CDR2 YYNGEE. The CDR3 nucleotides read TGTGCCAGCAGCGCGACGCGACAGACTTATAATTCACCCCTCCACTTT. This codes for CASSATRQTYNSPLHF.

This clonotype was recorded a few times. V gene TRBV2 combines with J gene TRBJ1-4, with D unclear. Germline V lookup: CDR1 SNHLY, CDR2 FYNNEI. The CDR3 loop spans 11 amino acids. Trimming stripped 7 bases from V and 6 bases from J, with 6 bases between. The CDR3 loop is CASTLYEKLFF. As DNA, the CDR3 is TGTGCCAGCACCTTATATGAAAAACTGTTTTTT.

Comment on this clonotype: A much more abundant neighbour one base away suggests this may be a read error. The chain joins TRBV6-5 to TRBJ1-2; a weak D match, TRBD1 (5 bases). V lost 8 bases and J lost 7, with 11 bases in between. Germline-derived CDR1 and CDR2 are MNHEY and SVGAGI. CDR3 length: 11 residues. The CDR3 bases are TGTGCCAGCGGCCCAGGGTTTGGCTACACCTTC. It codes for CASGPGFGYTF.

In its sample, this clonotype was seen many times. The rearrangement links TRBV7-8 to TRBJ2-3; no clear D gene. The CDR3 consists of 15 residues. Looked up from germline, CDR1 is SGHVS and CDR2 is FQNEAQ. V lost 3 bases to trimming and J lost 0 bases, with 10 bases between them. The CDR3 is CASSFSSASTDTQYF. CDR3 nucleotide sequence: TGTGCCAGCAGCTTTTCTAGTGCTAGCACAGATACGCAGTATTTT.

The chain couples TRBV6-4 to TRBJ2-1; D possibly uses TRBD1 or TRBD2 (6 bases each). The length of the CDR3 is 14 residues. Germline assignment: CDR1 MRHNA and CDR2 SNTAGT. Between the trimmed V and J ends, which lost 0 bases and 9 bases, there was a span of 12 bases. CDR3 sequence: CASSDSNREAEQFF. Written as DNA, the CDR3 is TGTGCCAGCAGTGACTCAAACAGGGAGGCTGAGCAGTTCTTC.

V usage is TRBV11-2 and J usage is TRBJ2-4; D is undetermined. Between the trimmed V and J ends, which lost 1 base and 12 bases, there was a span of 13 bases. Germline-derived CDR1 and CDR2 are SGHAT and FQNNGV. This CDR3 is built from 13 residues. This chain's CDR3 is CASSLAPLVAQYF. CDR3 nucleotides: TGTGCCAGCAGCTTAGCCCCCCTGGTGGCTCAGTACTTC.

This clonotype showed up just a few times. The rearrangement joins TRBV7-9 to TRBJ2-7; D unresolved. There are 13 residues in the CDR3. Per the germline V gene, CDR1 is SEHNR and CDR2 is FQNEAQ (reference sequence). V lost 3 bases to trimming and J lost 2 bases, with 8 bases between them. Here the CDR3 DNA reads TGTGCCAGCAGCTTCGAGGTTGCCTACGAGCAGTACTTC. Its translation: CASSFEVAYEQYF.

This clonotype was recorded a few times. The rearrangement uses TRBV5-1 and TRBJ2-5; D not certain. V shed 0 bases and J shed 5 bases, with 11 bases lying between them. This CDR3 comprises 14 residues. CDR1 and CDR2 (germline): SGHRS, YFSETQ. The CDR3 is CASSLGQPRETQYF. DNA of the CDR3: TGCGCCAGCAGCTTGGGGCAGCCTAGGGAGACCCAGTACTTC.

This clonotype was seen repeatedly, ten times or more. The chain uses TRBV28 and TRBJ2-1; weak D call: TRBD1 (6 bases). Germline V gene sequence: CDR1 MDHEN, CDR2 SYDVKM. CDR3 length: 15 amino acids. Trimming shortened V by 6 bases and J by 5 bases, and 17 bases separated the two germline ends. The CDR3 bases are TGTGCCAGCAGAAATTCGGACAGACCGAACAATGAGCAGTTCTTC. It encodes CASRNSDRPNNEQFF.

The rearrangement uses TRBV9 and TRBJ2-4; 11 bases fit TRBD2. This CDR3 comprises 14 residues. CDR1 SGDLS and CDR2 YYNGEE come from the germline V gene. With V trimmed by 3 bases and J by 5 bases, 1 base remained unmatched. For the CDR3, the DNA is TGTGCCAGCAGCGCGGGACTAGCGGAAAACATTCAGTACTTC. As protein: CASSAGLAENIQYF.

This clonotype was picked up a small number of times. This chain connects TRBV29-1 to TRBJ2-3, with 9 bases matching TRBD1. The CDR3 spans 13 residues. Germline CDR1 SQVTM, CDR2 ANQGSEA. CDR3 loop: CSTGTGSTDTQYF. The CDR3 bases are TGCAGTACCGGGACAGGGAGCACAGATACGCAGTATTTT.

In its sample, this clonotype was seen many times. The chain uses TRBV7-9 and TRBJ1-2; the D gene is possibly TRBD1 (5 bases). Trimming removed 5 bases at V and 8 bases at J, with 12 bases between. This CDR3 contains 12 residues. From germline, CDR1 is SEHNR and CDR2 FQNEAQ (reference sequence). The CDR3 DNA reads TGTGCCAGCAGCCCCCGACAGAGAGGCTACACCTTC. Translated, it gives CASSPRQRGYTF.

This clonotype showed up just a few times. The chain joins TRBV7-9 to TRBJ2-3; 7 nucleotides align to TRBD2. This CDR3 has 15 residues. CDR1 and CDR2 from the germline V gene are SEHNR and FQNEAQ (reference sequence). J gave up 5 bases and V 0 bases, and 5 bases lay outside the gene matches. Here the CDR3 DNA reads TGTGCCAGCAGCTTAGCGGGAGGGCAAGGAGATACGCAGTATTTT. It yields the protein CASSLAGGQGDTQYF.

This clonotype has only a few counts. The V call is TRBV5-1, the J call TRBJ2-5, with TRBD1 as a possible D gene (5 bases). Trimming removed 4 bases from V and 4 bases from J, with 14 bases in between. This CDR3 spans 14 amino acids. Germline CDR1 reads SGHRS; CDR2 reads YFSETQ. CDR3 sequence (DNA): TGCGCCAGCAGCCCCAGACAGTTGCGAGAGACCCAGTACTTC. Its translation is CASSPRQLRETQYF.

This clonotype showed up many times. The rearrangement uses TRBV18 and TRBJ2-3; D is perhaps TRBD1 (6 bases). V was pared by 6 bases and J by 5 bases, with 18 bases between. The CDR3 extends over 15 amino acids. Per the germline V gene, CDR1 is KGHSH and CDR2 is LQKENI. The CDR3 region has the DNA TGTGCCAGCTCCACGATGGGGGCGAGAAAAGATACGCAGTATTTT. This translates into CASSTMGARKDTQYF.